This T cell receptor beta chain was identified in a study of blood T cell repertoires in COVID-19. Across the study: Italy, Spain and the United States were the sources of the convalescent and acute COVID-19 samples. The analysed material was cDNA or gDNA that came from T cells, B-cell-depleted T cells, or PBMCs.

Original methodology: Amplification of reference gene primers provided the estimated nucleated cell counts. Libraries were prepared by immunoSEQ multiplex PCR; TCRdb keeps only in-frame clonotypes and omits some of them. V and J calls plus clone size are reproduced from that table; the DNA served to infer D and trimming. The data show 150,000 to 200,000 clones, about 86% seen once. This TCR derives from a woman over 75 with acute or convalescent COVID-19. Sequencing used peripheral blood.

CDR3 nucleotides: TGTGCCAGCACTCGGCTAGGGACAGCGAACACCGGGGAGCTGTTTTTT. Translating it yields CASTRLGTANTGELFF. The chain joins TRBV6-6 to TRBJ2-2; 7 nucleotides agree with TRBD1. V dropped 7 bases and J dropped 0; count of bases not matched to a gene: 8. This CDR3 comprises 16 residues. CDR1 is MNHNY and CDR2 is SVGAGI in the germline V gene (reference sequence).